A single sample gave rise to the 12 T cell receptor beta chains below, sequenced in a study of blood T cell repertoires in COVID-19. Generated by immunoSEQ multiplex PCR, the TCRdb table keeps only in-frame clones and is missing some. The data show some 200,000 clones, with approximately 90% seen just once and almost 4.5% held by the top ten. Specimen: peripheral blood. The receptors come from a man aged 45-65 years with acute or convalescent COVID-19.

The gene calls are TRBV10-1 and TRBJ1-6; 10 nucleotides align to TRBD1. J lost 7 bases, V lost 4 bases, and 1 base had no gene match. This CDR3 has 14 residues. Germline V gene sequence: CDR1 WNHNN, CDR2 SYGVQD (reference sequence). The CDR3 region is CASSAGQGNSPLHF. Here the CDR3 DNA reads TGCGCCAGCAGTGCGGGACAGGGGAATTCACCCCTCCACTTT.

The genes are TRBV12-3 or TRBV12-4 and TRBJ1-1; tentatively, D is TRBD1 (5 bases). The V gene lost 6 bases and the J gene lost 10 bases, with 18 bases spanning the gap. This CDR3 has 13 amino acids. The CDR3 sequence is CASSSGDLEGAFF. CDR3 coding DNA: TGTGCCAGCAGCTCGGGGGACCTGGAGGGAGCTTTCTTT.

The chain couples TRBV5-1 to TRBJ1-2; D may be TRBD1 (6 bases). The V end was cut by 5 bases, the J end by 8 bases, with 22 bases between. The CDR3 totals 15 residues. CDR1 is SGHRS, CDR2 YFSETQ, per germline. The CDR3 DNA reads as TGCGCCAGCAGGCTCGATCCACAGGGTTTAGGGGGCTACACCTTC. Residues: CASRLDPQGLGGYTF.

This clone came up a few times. CDR3 sequence reads: CASSEAVGGPHGYTF. The CDR3 DNA sequence: TGTGCCAGCAGTGAAGCGGTGGGGGGGCCTCATGGCTACACCTTC. The chain couples TRBV6-1 to TRBJ1-2, with D possibly matching TRBD1 (6 bases). V lost 0 bases to trimming and J lost 6 bases, with 14 bases between them. Germline V lookup: CDR1 MNHNS, CDR2 SASEGT. CDR3 length equals 15 residues.

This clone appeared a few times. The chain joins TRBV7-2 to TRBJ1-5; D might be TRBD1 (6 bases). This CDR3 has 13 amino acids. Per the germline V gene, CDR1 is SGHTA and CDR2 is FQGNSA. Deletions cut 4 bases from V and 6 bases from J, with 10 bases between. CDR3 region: CASSSDRFQPQHF. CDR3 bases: TGTGCCAGCAGCTCCGACAGGTTTCAGCCCCAGCATTTT.

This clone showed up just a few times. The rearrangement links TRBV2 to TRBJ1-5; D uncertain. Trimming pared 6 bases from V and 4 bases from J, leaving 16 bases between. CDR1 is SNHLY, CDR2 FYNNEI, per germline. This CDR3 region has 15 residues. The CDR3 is CASRTNNIPNQPQHF. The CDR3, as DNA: TGTGCCAGCAGAACAAACAATATTCCGAATCAGCCCCAGCATTTT.

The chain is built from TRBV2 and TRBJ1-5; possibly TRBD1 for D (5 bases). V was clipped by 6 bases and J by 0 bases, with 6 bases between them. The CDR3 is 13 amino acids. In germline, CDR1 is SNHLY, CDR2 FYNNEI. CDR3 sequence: CASRTDSNQPQHF. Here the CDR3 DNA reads TGTGCCAGCAGGACAGATAGCAATCAGCCCCAGCATTTT.

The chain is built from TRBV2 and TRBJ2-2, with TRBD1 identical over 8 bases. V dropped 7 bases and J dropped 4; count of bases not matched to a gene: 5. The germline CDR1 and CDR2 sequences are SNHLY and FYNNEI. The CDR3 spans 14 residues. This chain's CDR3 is CASTLQGATGELFF. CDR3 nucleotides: TGTGCCAGCACTCTCCAGGGGGCCACCGGGGAGCTGTTTTTT.

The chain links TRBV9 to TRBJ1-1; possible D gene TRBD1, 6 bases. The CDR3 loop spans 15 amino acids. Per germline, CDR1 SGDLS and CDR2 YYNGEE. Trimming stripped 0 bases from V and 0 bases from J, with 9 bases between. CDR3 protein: CASSVGEGVNTEAFF. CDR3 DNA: TGTGCCAGCAGCGTAGGGGAGGGGGTGAACACTGAAGCTTTCTTT.

The CDR3 DNA is TGTGCCAGCAGCTTAGCTAGGAGACAGGGAGGCCTCCAAGAGACCCAGTACTTC. Amino acids: CASSLARRQGGLQETQYF. The chain couples TRBV7-6 to TRBJ2-5; D may be TRBD1 (7 bases). The CDR3 length is 18 residues. Deletions cut 0 bases from V and 1 base from J, with 18 bases between. The V gene's germline CDR1 is SGHVS and CDR2 FNYEAQ.

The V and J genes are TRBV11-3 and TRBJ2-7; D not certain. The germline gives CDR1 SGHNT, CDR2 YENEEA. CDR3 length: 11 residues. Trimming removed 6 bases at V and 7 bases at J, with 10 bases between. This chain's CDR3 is CASSENEEQYF. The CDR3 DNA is TGTGCCAGCAGTGAGAATGAAGAGCAGTACTTC.

CDR3 nucleotides: TGTGCCAGCAGTTCGGACAGCCCCAGCAATCAGCCCCAGCATTTT. It translates to CASSSDSPSNQPQHF. This rearrangement joins TRBV2 to TRBJ1-5; a weak D match, TRBD1 (6 bases). In germline, CDR1 is SNHLY, CDR2 FYNNEI. This CDR3 region has 15 residues. V lost 5 bases and J 1 base, leaving 12 bases between the germline ends.